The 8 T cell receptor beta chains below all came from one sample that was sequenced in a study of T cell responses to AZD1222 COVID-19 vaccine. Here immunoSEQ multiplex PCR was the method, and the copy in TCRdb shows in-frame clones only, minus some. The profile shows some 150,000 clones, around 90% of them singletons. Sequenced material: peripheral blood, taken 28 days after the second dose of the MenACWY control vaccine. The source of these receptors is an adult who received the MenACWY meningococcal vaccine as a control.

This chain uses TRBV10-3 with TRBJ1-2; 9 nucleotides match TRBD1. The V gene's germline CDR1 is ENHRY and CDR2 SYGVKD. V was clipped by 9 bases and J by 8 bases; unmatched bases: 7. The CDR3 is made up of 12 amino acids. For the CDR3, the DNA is TGTGCCATTACACAGGGGGCTGGCGGCTACACCTTC. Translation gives CAITQGAGGYTF.

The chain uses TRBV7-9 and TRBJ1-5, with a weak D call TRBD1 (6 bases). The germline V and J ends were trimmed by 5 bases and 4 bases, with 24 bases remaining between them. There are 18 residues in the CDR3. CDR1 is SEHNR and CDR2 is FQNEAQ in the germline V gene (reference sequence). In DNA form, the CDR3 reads TGTGCCAGCAGCCCAAGAGGGGATTTAGGGGGGGCGAATCAGCCCCAGCATTTT. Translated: CASSPRGDLGGANQPQHF.

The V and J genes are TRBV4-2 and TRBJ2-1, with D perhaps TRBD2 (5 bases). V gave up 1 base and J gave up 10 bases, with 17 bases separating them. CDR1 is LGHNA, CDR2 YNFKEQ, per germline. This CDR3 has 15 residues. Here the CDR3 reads CASSQVRAEGVEQFF. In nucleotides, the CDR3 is TGTGCCAGCAGCCAAGTAAGGGCCGAGGGTGTGGAGCAGTTCTTC.

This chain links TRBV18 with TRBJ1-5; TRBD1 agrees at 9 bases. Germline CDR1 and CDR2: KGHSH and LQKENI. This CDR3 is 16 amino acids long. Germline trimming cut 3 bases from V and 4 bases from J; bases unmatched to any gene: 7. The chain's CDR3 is CASSPFDRGWNQPQHF. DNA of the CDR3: TGTGCCAGCTCACCTTTTGACAGGGGGTGGAATCAGCCCCAGCATTTT.

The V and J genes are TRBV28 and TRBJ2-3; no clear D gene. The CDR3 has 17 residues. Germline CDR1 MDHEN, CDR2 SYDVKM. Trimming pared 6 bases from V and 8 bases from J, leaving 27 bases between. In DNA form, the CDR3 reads TGTGCCAGCAGGCCCACCCCGCCGACTTGGTATGTGAGTACGCAGTATTTT. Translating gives CASRPTPPTWYVSTQYF.

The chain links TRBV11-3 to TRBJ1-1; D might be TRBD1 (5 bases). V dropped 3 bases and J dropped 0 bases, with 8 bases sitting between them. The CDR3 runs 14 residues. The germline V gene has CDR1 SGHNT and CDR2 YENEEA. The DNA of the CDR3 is TGTGCCAGCAGCTTTGCAGGGCTGAACACTGAAGCTTTCTTT. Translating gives CASSFAGLNTEAFF. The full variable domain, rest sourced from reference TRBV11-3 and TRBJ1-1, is EAGVVQSPRYKIIEKKQPVAFWCNPISGHNTLYWYLQNLGQGPELLIRYENEEAVDDSQLPKDRFSAERLKGVDSTLKIQPAELGDSAVYLCASSFAGLNTEAFFGQGTRLTVV.

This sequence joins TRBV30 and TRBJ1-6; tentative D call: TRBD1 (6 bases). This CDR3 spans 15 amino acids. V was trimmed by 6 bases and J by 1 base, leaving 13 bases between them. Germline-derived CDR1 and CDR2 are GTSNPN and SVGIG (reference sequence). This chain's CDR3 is CACPRGASYNSPLHF. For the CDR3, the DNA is TGTGCCTGCCCAAGGGGGGCGTCCTATAATTCACCCCTCCACTTT.

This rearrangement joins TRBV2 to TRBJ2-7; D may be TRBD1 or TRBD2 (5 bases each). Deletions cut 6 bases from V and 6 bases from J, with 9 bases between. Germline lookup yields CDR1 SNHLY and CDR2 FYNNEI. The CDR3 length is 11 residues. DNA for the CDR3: TGTGCCAGCAGGGTGAGGGGCGAGCAGTACTTC. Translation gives CASRVRGEQYF.